Detailed here is one T cell receptor (beta chain). No antigen is known for it. No qualities accompany the bases; no much larger clone lies one base away. The CDR3 regions of human TCRbeta chains were subjected to immunosequencing. Concerning the study's data processing: Repertoire TCRs were checked for matches against a reference library of SARS-CoV-2-specific TCRs that had been generated using the MIRA antigen-specificity platform. Breadth was defined as the fraction of unique TCRs that were SARS-CoV-2-associated. Depth was defined as the fraction of total T cells that were SARS-CoV-2-associated. Using the MIRA data, every spike-specific TCR was mapped to the spike region that the TCR reacted to and assigned to either a CD4 or a CD8 class. Log10-transformed breadth and depth values were compared by one-way ANOVA with Sidak's multiple comparisons tests. In its TCRdb copy, this immuneACCESS table keeps in-frame sequences only and misses some clones. Where compared with another copy, unresolved V genes explain less than half of these, and the others have no known cause. V and J calls and clone size are as listed in that table; D and trimming were resolved from the DNA. The sample table contains roughly 140,000 clones; only one count was recorded for approximately 90% of them. Of the sample, around 2.1% falls within the top ten clones.

Explained via the paper, the time point label denotes: about 28 days (+/-7) after the second vaccine dose. AZD1222 recipients whose second dose came at about 4 weeks and those whose second dose came at about 12 weeks were combined into one group, since spike-specific TCR depth and breadth did not differ between the two schedules. Samples from vaccinated people were obtained from the UK trials COV001 and COV002, which included a single-blind randomized controlled phase 2/3 trial of AZD1222 (ChAdOx1 nCoV-19) in healthy adults. For TCRbeta chain sequencing, PBMC samples from trial participants were taken at day 0 and at day 28 after the second dose. These data belong to a study of T cell responses to AZD1222 COVID-19 vaccine (dated by TCRdb to the early 2020s). For the study in its entirety: TCR sequencing was performed for approximately 240 trial participants, of whom roughly 200 were given two doses of AZD1222 and approximately 26 were given two doses of MenACWY control vaccine. Enrollment into the trials was organized by age into subgroups of 18-55, 56-69 and 70-plus years, and those subgroups contained roughly 150, 30 and 60 TCR-sequenced participants, respectively.

A distance of 14 bases separates the germline ends of V and J, which lose 9 bases and 3 bases respectively. Per the germline V gene, ENHRY is the CDR1 and SYGVKD is the CDR2. The cysteine opens and the phenylalanine closes a CDR3 of 13 amino acids. Just CDR3 DNA is preserved here, 39 bases in frame from base 1. On the study overall, not on this receptor specifically: Because no samples from the day 14 peak response were available, repertoires could be characterized only after the peak T cell response. After two AZD1222 doses, spike-specific TCR breadth and depth were significantly higher than at day 0 and than in MenACWY recipients. Epitopes outside the regions mutated in the B.1.351 and B.1.1.7 variants were reportedly recognized by nearly half of the unique spike-specific TCRs. Most participants were white British and females outnumbered males, and the authors suggested that clonal diversity may have been underestimated. In the small 56-69-year group, the increase in depth fell short of significance, most likely because of low power. Conclusions about previously exposed vaccinees are limited, since just five to seven AZD1222 recipients were seropositive for SARS-CoV-2 at baseline. The whole spike protein was spanned by vaccine-associated CD4 TCRs, and dominant responses were seen in regions 160-218 and 743-854.

The TCR was taken from an adult who received the AZD1222 COVID-19 vaccine. Rearrangement joined TRBV10-3 to TRBJ1-1; a tentative D match to TRBD1 spans 6 bases. The source material was peripheral blood, sampled 28 days after the second AZD1222 dose. In nucleotides, the sequence is TGTGCCATTACCGGGACATCCGACACTGAAGCTTTCTTT. This translates into CAITGTSDTEAFF.